A selection of T cell receptor beta chains follows, all from one sample in a study of blood T cell repertoires in COVID-19. The repertoire was sequenced with immunoSEQ multiplex PCR; TCRdb's copy has only in-frame clones and lacks some. The sample records 95,000 to 150,000 clones, around 64% being singletons. The sample taken for sequencing was peripheral blood. These receptors originate from a human donor with acute or convalescent COVID-19. The donor label of this sample is uncertain. Both conserved end residues are part of each CDR3. D genes are given only for firm matches. Clone size appears in some rows only: once, few, many, or a class for an expanded clone.

size,J,D,V,DNA,CDR3
NA,TRBJ1-1,NA,TRBV28,TGTGCCAGCATGAGTTGGGCGTTTGGCACTGAAGCTTTCTTT,CASMSWAFGTEAFF
few,TRBJ1-2,TRBD1,TRBV5-1,TGCGCCAGCAGCACGTTACAGGGGGCTGGTGGCTACACCTTC,CASSTLQGAGGYTF
NA,TRBJ2-7,NA,TRBV10-3,TGTGCCATCAAAGACGAAGGCCCAGGGCGGGGGCAGTACTTC,CAIKDEGPGRGQYF
NA,TRBJ1-1,TRBD1,TRBV15,TGTGCCTCCTTTAAGACAGGGGCCATGAACACTGAAGCTTTCTTT,CASFKTGAMNTEAFF
once,TRBJ2-1,TRBD2,TRBV29-1,TGCAGCGTTATCGGGACTAGCGGGGTGAATGAGCAGTTCTTC,CSVIGTSGVNEQFF
NA,TRBJ1-1,NA,TRBV27,TGTGCCAGCAGTTCCCGGGTGGGGCAGGGGTGGACTGAAGCTTTCTTT,CASSSRVGQGWTEAFF
NA,TRBJ2-7,TRBD1,TRBV6-1,TGTGCCAGCAGTGAAGAAAGGACAGGGGTGGGCGAGCAGTACTTC,CASSEERTGVGEQYF
once,TRBJ1-1,TRBD1,TRBV27,TGTGCCAGCAGTGCTATATACGGGACAGGGGTGGGCACTGAAGCTTTCTTT,CASSAIYGTGVGTEAFF
NA,TRBJ1-6,NA,TRBV6-5,TGTGCCAGCACAGGGGCACGGGATTCACCCCTCCACTTT,CASTGARDSPLHF
NA,TRBJ2-3,NA,TRBV7-3,TGTGCCAGCAGCCCCACGACTGCATCGGGGGTGGATACGCAGTATTTT,CASSPTTASGVDTQYF
NA,TRBJ1-5,NA,TRBV5-6,TGTGCCAGCAGCTTTTACAGTAGCAATCAGCCCCAGCATTTT,CASSFYSSNQPQHF
NA,TRBJ2-5,TRBD1,TRBV13,TGTGCCAGCAGCATGGGGACAGGGAACGGAGAGACCCAGTACTTC,CASSMGTGNGETQYF
NA,TRBJ1-1,TRBD1,TRBV3-1/TRBV3-2,TGTGCCAGCAGGCCCTCAACGGGACAGGGTCGAACTGAAGCTTTCTTT,CASRPSTGQGRTEAFF
many,TRBJ1-4,NA,TRBV2,TGTGCCAGCAGGGGCGGACTTGAAAAACTGTTTTTT,CASRGGLEKLFF
NA,TRBJ2-1,TRBD2,TRBV7-9,TGTGCCAGCAGCTTAGGAGCGGGGACCTCCTACAATGAGCAGTTCTTC,CASSLGAGTSYNEQFF